Presented here are 2 T cell receptor beta chains from one specimen sequenced in a study of tumor-infiltrating lymphocytes in primary liver carcinoma. Starting material of 500 to 600 ng total RNA yielded TCR beta cDNA via a constant-region primer. Generation of the TCR beta libraries relied on three nested multiplex PCR rounds using slightly modified ARM-PCR. Each of the first two PCR rounds ran approximately 9 cycles with TRBV1-TRBV30 forward and C-beta reverse primers. TCRdb re-called the multiplex PCR reads through MiXCR, storing one row per CDR3 protein. The sample consists of 150,000 to 200,000 distinct CDR3 sequences, roughly 80% of them appearing once. The approximately 20-31 mg bulk tissue piece was not sorted before simultaneous RNA and DNA extraction. The sequencing sample was made of tumor tissue from primary liver carcinoma. The receptors here all came from a man aged 35 to 55 with primary liver carcinoma and hepatitis B virus infection.

The chain combines TRBV29-1 with TRBJ2-1; D remains ambiguous. Germline loops: CDR1 SQVTM, CDR2 ANQGSEA. V lost 7 bases to trimming and J lost 10 bases, with 23 bases between them. CDR3 length: 14 amino acids. The CDR3 coding sequence is TGCAGCGCTCCGGATGGCAGCCGGGTAGGAGAGCAGTTCTTC. Translating gives CSAPDGSRVGEQFF.

About this clonotype: Germline is not matched at one junction end, which may reflect a read error. This chain uses TRBV11-3 with TRBJ2-1; no clear D gene. This CDR3 has 14 residues. Germline V CDR1 and CDR2: SGHNT, YENEEA. DNA of the CDR3: TGTGCCAGCAGCTTAGGCGACTCGAACAAAGAGCAGTTATTC. This codes for CASSLGDSNKEQLF.